The 30 T cell receptor beta chains presented below share a single source sample, sequenced in a study of neurological immune-mediated disorders. TCRdb passed the 5' RACE reads through MiXCR, listing each CDR3 protein once. There are 25,000 to 35,000 distinct CDR3 sequences in the sample; 1.5% occur only once, and about 10% lies in the top ten. Sequenced: PBMCs. The receptors shown here come from a woman aged 25 to 39 with multiple sclerosis.

Many counts were recorded for this clonotype. The V gene is TRBV12-3 or TRBV12-4, the J gene TRBJ1-1; D unresolved. With 2 bases removed from V and 0 bases from J, the gap between germline ends came to 4 bases. CDR3 size: 13 residues. The CDR3 DNA sequence: TGTGCCAGCAGTTTAAAGCTGAACACTGAAGCTTTCTTT. This gives the protein CASSLKLNTEAFF.

This clonotype was seen repeatedly, ten times or more. This chain joins TRBV10-3 and TRBJ2-4; D remains ambiguous. CDR3 size: 13 residues. V dropped 10 bases and J dropped 6 bases, with 16 bases sitting between them. CDR1 is ENHRY and CDR2 is SYGVKD in the germline V gene. The CDR3 DNA sequence: TGTGCCACCCAACGGGTCCAAGGAAACATTCAGTACTTC. Encoded protein: CATQRVQGNIQYF.

This clonotype was seen many times. The V gene is TRBV5-1, the J gene TRBJ2-2, with 9 bases lining up with TRBD1. Germline assignment: CDR1 SGHRS and CDR2 YFSETQ. The CDR3 consists of 14 residues. The ends lost 4 bases at V and 8 bases at J; junction bases unmatched: 6. CDR3 nucleotide sequence: TGCGCCAGCAGCCCGGGACAGGGAGCGGGGGAGCTGTTTTTT. Amino acid sequence: CASSPGQGAGELFF.

This clonotype was seen many times. This chain connects TRBV5-1 to TRBJ1-1; a possible D gene is TRBD1 (5 bases). Trimming stripped 1 base from V and 3 bases from J, with 10 bases between. The CDR3 runs to 14 residues. Germline V lookup: CDR1 SGHRS, CDR2 YFSETQ. In DNA, the CDR3 is TGCGCCAGCAGCTTGAGGGGATGGGACACTGAAGCTTTCTTT. Translating gives CASSLRGWDTEAFF.

This clonotype came up many times. This sequence joins TRBV6-2 or TRBV6-3 and TRBJ1-1; D ambiguous. CDR1 is MNHEY, CDR2 SVGEGT, per germline. This CDR3 is built from 11 residues. The V end lost 6 bases, the J end lost 2 bases, and 4 bases lay between the germline ends. Here the CDR3 DNA reads TGTGCCAGCAGCCATAACACTGAAGCTTTCTTT. It specifies CASSHNTEAFF.

A few counts support this clonotype. CDR3 sequence: CASGPPGGNTEAFF. As DNA, the CDR3 is TGTGCCAGCGGCCCTCCGGGGGGGAACACTGAAGCTTTCTTT. The gene calls are TRBV7-2 and TRBJ1-1; TRBD1 might be the D (5 bases). The CDR3 has 14 residues. Between the trimmed V and J ends, which lost 8 bases and 1 base, there was a span of 14 bases. Looked up from germline, CDR1 is SGHTA and CDR2 is FQGNSA.

This clonotype was seen many times. The rearrangement uses TRBV7-9 and TRBJ2-1; D remains unclear. Germline V gene lookup returns CDR1 SEHNR and CDR2 FQNEAQ (reference sequence). The CDR3 is 12 amino acids. V was pared by 3 bases and J by 8 bases, with 8 bases between. CDR3 sequence reads: CASSFLDYEQFF. In nucleotides, the CDR3 is TGTGCCAGCAGCTTCCTAGACTATGAGCAGTTCTTC.

This clonotype was detected many times. The gene calls are TRBV12-3 or TRBV12-4 and TRBJ1-1, with TRBD1 matching over 7 bases. The trim removed 7 bases at V and 5 bases at J, leaving 10 bases unmatched. This CDR3 is built from 14 residues. For the CDR3, the DNA is TGTGCCAGCATGGAGGGGGCGCGGGGTACTGAAGCTTTCTTT. This sequence encodes CASMEGARGTEAFF.

This clonotype was observed many times. The J gene is TRBJ2-5, the V gene TRBV28; D gene uncertain. Germline loops: CDR1 MDHEN, CDR2 SYDVKM. The CDR3 runs 14 residues. This CDR3 is CASSRRAMGETQYF. The CDR3 region has the DNA TGTGCATCCAGCCGGAGAGCGATGGGGGAGACCCAGTACTTC.

This chain uses TRBV20-1 with TRBJ2-3; TRBD2 agrees at 8 bases. CDR3 length: 14 residues. Per germline, CDR1 DFQATT and CDR2 SNEGSKA (reference sequence). The V gene end was trimmed by 3 bases and the J gene end by 5 bases; junction bases not matched to a gene: 7. Written as DNA, the CDR3 is TGCAGTGCTAGCGGGGGGGCCGTTAGAGATACGCAGTATTTT. Translation: CSASGGAVRDTQYF.

This clonotype was seen only a few times. The CDR3 bases are TGCAGTGCTAGAACGGGACAGAAAGAAGCTTTCTTT. Its translation: CSARTGQKEAFF. The V and J genes are TRBV20-1 and TRBJ1-1, with 7 bases that match TRBD1. The CDR3 loop spans 12 amino acids. The germline V gene encodes CDR1 DFQATT and CDR2 SNEGSKA (reference sequence). The V segment lost 2 bases and the J segment 8 bases; nucleotides outside the gene matches: 5.

Ten or more counts support this clonotype. This chain links TRBV25-1 with TRBJ2-5, with TRBD1 matching 7 bases. This CDR3 region has 14 residues. The germline gives CDR1 MGHDK, CDR2 SYGVNS. V trimming: 2 bases; J trimming: 5 bases; junction bases outside the gene matches: 5. CDR3 DNA sequence: TGTGCCAGCAGTGAAACGACAGGGAAGGAGACCCAGTACTTC. Amino acids: CASSETTGKETQYF.

At least ten counts were recorded for this clonotype. The J gene is TRBJ1-2, the V gene TRBV20-1, with 11 bases aligning to TRBD1. V was clipped by 0 bases and J by 5 bases; unmatched bases: 5. Germline lookup yields CDR1 DFQATT and CDR2 SNEGSKA (reference sequence). CDR3 length equals 15 residues. CDR3 region: CSARDEGQGEYGYTF. CDR3 DNA sequence: TGCAGTGCTAGAGATGAGGGACAGGGGGAGTATGGCTACACCTTC.

This clonotype was counted many times. This chain connects TRBV6-5 to TRBJ2-7, with 7 nucleotides matching TRBD1. There are 15 residues in the CDR3. V lost 6 bases and J lost 0; bases outside the gene matches: 8. CDR1 and CDR2 (germline): MNHEY, SVGAGI. The chain's CDR3 is CASRRGQASSYEQYF. As DNA, the CDR3 is TGTGCCAGCAGACGAGGACAGGCCAGCTCCTACGAGCAGTACTTC.

This clonotype came up many times. V is TRBV7-2 and J is TRBJ2-4; 8 nucleotides line up with TRBD1. Germline CDR1 is SGHTA and CDR2 is FQGNSA. The CDR3 is 14 residues long. V lost 5 bases to trimming and J lost 6 bases; unmatched junction nucleotides: 6. CDR3 sequence reads: CASSPQGAGNIQYF. The DNA for the CDR3 is TGTGCCAGCAGCCCTCAGGGGGCGGGAAACATTCAGTACTTC.

This clonotype was seen many times. The V call is TRBV7-2, the J call TRBJ2-3; the D is unclear. CDR1 SGHTA and CDR2 FQGNSA come from the germline V gene. V was shortened by 9 bases and J by 3 bases, with 19 bases between the two germline ends. The length of the CDR3 is 15 residues. Here the CDR3 reads CASQLIVRRTDTQYF. In DNA, the CDR3 is TGTGCCAGTCAGCTTATTGTCCGGCGGACAGATACGCAGTATTTT.

The chain combines TRBV6-2 or TRBV6-3 with TRBJ2-5; D not certain. Germline CDR1 and CDR2: MNHEY and SVGEGT. The CDR3 has 13 residues. V was cut by 2 bases and J by 5 bases, with 9 bases left in between. This chain's CDR3 is CASSYARWETQYF. The CDR3 bases are TGTGCCAGCAGTTACGCCAGGTGGGAGACCCAGTACTTC.

There are many counts of this clonotype. The V and J genes are TRBV20-1 and TRBJ1-4; D not resolved. Germline loops: CDR1 DFQATT, CDR2 SNEGSKA (reference sequence). V gave up 3 bases and J gave up 6 bases, with 11 bases separating them. The CDR3 is 13 amino acids. CDR3 DNA sequence: TGCAGTGCTAGCCGGAGGGAAGATGAAAAACTGTTTTTT. This translates into CSASRREDEKLFF.

This clonotype was observed at least ten times. The gene calls are TRBV5-1 and TRBJ2-5; no firm D call. V lost 2 bases, J lost 5 bases, and 4 bases lay in between. The CDR3 length is 11 residues. Per germline, CDR1 SGHRS and CDR2 YFSETQ. CDR3 bases: TGCGCCAGCAGCTTTCGGGAGACCCAGTACTTC. It encodes CASSFRETQYF.

This clonotype has a count of ten or more. The genes are TRBV15 and TRBJ1-2; D unresolved. Germline CDR1 is LNHNV and CDR2 is YYDKDF (reference sequence). The CDR3 consists of 14 residues. Trimming shortened V by 6 bases and J by 2 bases, and 13 bases separated the two germline ends. The CDR3 region is CATREGGFNYGYTF. The CDR3 DNA is TGTGCCACCAGAGAGGGAGGATTCAACTATGGCTACACCTTC.

This clonotype was counted many times. The chain is built from TRBV20-1 and TRBJ2-4; 9 nucleotides align to TRBD2. The CDR3 is made up of 13 amino acids. CDR1 is DFQATT and CDR2 is SNEGSKA in the germline V gene (reference sequence). The V and J ends lost 7 bases and 7 bases, in that order; junction bases with no gene match: 8. The CDR3 loop reads CSVYSGGGNIQYF. The CDR3 region has the DNA TGCAGTGTTTATAGCGGGGGCGGGAACATTCAGTACTTC.

This clonotype has ten or more counts. This chain joins TRBV6-5 and TRBJ1-3, with D possibly being TRBD1 (5 bases). Germline loops: CDR1 MNHEY, CDR2 SVGAGI. The CDR3 has 15 residues. V lost 6 bases to trimming and J lost 7 bases, with 19 bases between them. The CDR3 loop reads CASRATGTAGNTIYF. The DNA for the CDR3 is TGTGCCAGCAGAGCGACCGGGACGGCCGGGAACACCATATATTTT.

This clonotype was picked up many times. The gene calls are TRBV20-1 and TRBJ1-6; D unclear. V lost 7 bases to trimming and J lost 0 bases, with 7 bases between them. The germline gives CDR1 DFQATT, CDR2 SNEGSKA (reference sequence). This CDR3 contains 13 residues. The CDR3 is CSVKSSYNSPLHF. The CDR3 DNA is TGCAGTGTGAAAAGCTCCTATAATTCACCCCTCCACTTT.

This clonotype was found many times. This chain connects TRBV5-1 to TRBJ1-1, with no clear D. Trimming took off 4 bases at V and 7 bases at J, with 14 bases between the two ends. The CDR3 loop spans 13 amino acids. Germline V gene data show CDR1 as SGHRS and CDR2 as YFSETQ. The CDR3 DNA follows: TGCGCCAGCAGCCCTCAGTCTTTGGGTGAAGCTTTCTTT. Encoded protein: CASSPQSLGEAFF.

This clonotype has a count of ten or more. The V call is TRBV12-3 or TRBV12-4, the J call TRBJ1-3; D not certain. The CDR3 length is 15 residues. Trimming shortened V by 3 bases and J by 4 bases, and 13 bases separated the two germline ends. CDR3 sequence (DNA): TGTGCCAGCAGTTTTAGCGGCTCGGGGGGAAACACCATATATTTT. The encoded protein is CASSFSGSGGNTIYF.

This clonotype was detected many times. The rearrangement links TRBV7-9 to TRBJ2-2, with D tentatively TRBD2 (6 bases). This CDR3 is built from 15 residues. Trimming removed 3 bases at V and 4 bases at J, with 12 bases between. From germline, CDR1 is SEHNR and CDR2 FQNEAQ (reference sequence). In DNA form, the CDR3 reads TGTGCCAGCAGCTTGACCACGGGGGTCACCGGGGAGCTGTTTTTT. Amino acid sequence: CASSLTTGVTGELFF.

This clonotype was counted at least ten times. The rearrangement uses TRBV15 and TRBJ2-1; unclear D gene. This CDR3 has 13 residues. Germline V gene sequence: CDR1 LNHNV, CDR2 YYDKDF (reference sequence). V was trimmed by 3 bases and J by 6 bases, leaving 9 bases between them. For the CDR3, the DNA is TGTGCCACCAGCAGCATTAAGATCAATGAGCAGTTCTTC. This encodes CATSSIKINEQFF.

This clonotype was observed at least ten times. One end of the junction varies from germline; a read error may be responsible. The rearrangement links TRBV12-3 or TRBV12-4 to TRBJ2-2; 10 positions agree with TRBD2. CDR3 size: 15 residues. CDR3 loop: CVSSGAGGLTGELFF. The CDR3 nucleotides are TGTGTCAGCAGTGGAGCGGGGGGGCTGACCGGGGAGCTGTTTTTT.

This clonotype occurred many times. The chain recombines TRBV7-2 with TRBJ1-5; D is perhaps TRBD1 (5 bases). Deletions cut 5 bases from V and 2 bases from J, with 7 bases between. Germline CDR1 reads SGHTA; CDR2 reads FQGNSA. This CDR3 is built from 13 residues. CDR3 coding DNA: TGTGCCAGCAGCAGCAGGGGCAATCAGCCCCAGCATTTT. It specifies CASSSRGNQPQHF.

This clonotype was recorded many times. The chain carries TRBV12-3 or TRBV12-4 and TRBJ1-6; TRBD1 might be the D (5 bases). The V end was cut by 5 bases, the J end by 7 bases, with 12 bases between. The CDR3 is 14 residues long. The CDR3 nucleotides read TGTGCCAGCAGTCGCAGGGTTGGGAATTCACCCCTCCACTTT. This translates into CASSRRVGNSPLHF.